One sample yielded the 22 T cell receptor beta chains listed below, sequenced in a study of blood T cell repertoires in COVID-19. Assay used: immunoSEQ multiplex PCR; TCRdb lists only in-frame clones, some missing. The top ten clones hold approximately 5.2% of a sample with about 81,000 clones, approximately 89% of them seen once. Sequencing was performed on peripheral blood. The receptors were gathered from a woman at least 80 years old with active COVID-19.

V is TRBV28 and J is TRBJ1-2, with D perhaps matching TRBD1 (5 bases). V was clipped by 1 base and J by 9 bases, with 21 bases between them. The CDR3 is 16 residues long. The germline V gene encodes CDR1 MDHEN and CDR2 SYDVKM. CDR3 residues: CASSLLGQGGRWSYTF. The CDR3 DNA is TGTGCCAGCAGTTTATTGGGTCAGGGCGGAAGATGGAGCTACACCTTC.

Regarding this clone: This same CDR3 is encoded by further DNA sequences in the sample. The genes are TRBV24-1 and TRBJ2-1; 12 bases are a match to TRBD2. This CDR3 has 15 residues. V was clipped by 3 bases and J by 7 bases; unmatched bases: 3. Germline V CDR1 and CDR2: KGHDR, SFDVKD. CDR3 residues: CATSDPGTSGNEQFF. DNA of the CDR3: TGTGCCACCAGTGATCCCGGGACTAGCGGGAATGAGCAGTTCTTC.

This chain connects TRBV21-1 to TRBJ2-3; the D call TRBD1 from the table was never checked on the DNA. TRBV21-1 is classified as a pseudogene. The CDR3 extends over 18 amino acids. The CDR3 region has the DNA TGTGCCAGCAGCCCAAAGAGTAGTGGGCACCCTAGCACAGATACGCAGTATTTT. Encoded protein: CASSPKSSGHPSTDTQYF.

This clone was detected once. The V and J genes are TRBV19 and TRBJ2-2, with TRBD1 as a possible D gene (6 bases). V was shortened by 5 bases and J by 0 bases, with 10 bases between the two germline ends. CDR3 size: 15 residues. Germline-derived CDR1 and CDR2 are LNHDA and SQIVND (reference sequence). This CDR3 reads CASSLRGTNTGELFF. As DNA, the CDR3 is TGTGCCAGTAGTCTCAGGGGTACGAACACCGGGGAGCTGTTTTTT.

The rearrangement uses TRBV18 and TRBJ1-5; D may be TRBD1 (5 bases). CDR3 size: 16 residues. Per the germline V gene, CDR1 is KGHSH and CDR2 is LQKENI. Trimming removed 3 bases at V and 0 bases at J, with 12 bases between. CDR3 coding DNA: TGTGCCAGCTCACCCAGGCAGGGTAATAGCAATCAGCCCCAGCATTTT. Translating gives CASSPRQGNSNQPQHF.

The gene calls are TRBV5-4 and TRBJ2-7; possibly TRBD2 for D (5 bases). V dropped 2 bases and J dropped 6 bases, with 6 bases sitting between them. Per germline, CDR1 SGHNT and CDR2 YYREEE (reference sequence). This CDR3 has 11 amino acids. CDR3 loop: CASSLEGEQYF. The CDR3 nucleotides are TGTGCCAGCAGCTTAGAGGGCGAGCAGTACTTC.

V is TRBV5-4 and J is TRBJ2-2; TRBD2 might be the D (6 bases). Trimming removed 2 bases at V and 4 bases at J, with 12 bases between. This CDR3 has 15 amino acids. The germline V gene has CDR1 SGHNT and CDR2 YYREEE (reference sequence). CDR3 in amino acids: CASSFRGSPTGELFF. CDR3 sequence (DNA): TGTGCCAGCAGCTTCCGGGGGTCACCCACCGGGGAGCTGTTTTTT.

This chain uses TRBV7-2 with TRBJ1-2; possibly TRBD1 for D (6 bases). V was shortened by 5 bases and J by 1 base, with 14 bases between the two germline ends. The CDR3 length is 15 residues. Looked up from germline, CDR1 is SGHTA and CDR2 is FQGNSA. The chain's CDR3 is CASSLPGHLNYGYTF. The CDR3 bases are TGTGCCAGCAGCCTTCCGGGACACCTTAACTATGGCTACACCTTC.

The chain combines TRBV29-1 with TRBJ1-2; D may be TRBD1 (5 bases). This CDR3 spans 13 amino acids. The V and J ends lost 0 bases and 4 bases respectively, with 9 bases between them. Germline V gene sequence: CDR1 SQVTM, CDR2 ANQGSEA. CDR3 region: CSVEETGGYGYTF. The CDR3 nucleotides are TGCAGCGTTGAAGAGACGGGGGGCTATGGCTACACCTTC. Looking up the rest from reference TRBV29-1 and TRBJ1-2 gives the full variable domain: SAVISQKPSRDICQRGTSLTIQCQVDSQVTMMFWYRQQPGQSLTLIATANQGSEATYESGFVIDKFPISRPNLTFSTLTVSNMSPEDSSIYLCSVEETGGYGYTFGSGTRLTVV.

The rearrangement uses TRBV12-3 or TRBV12-4 and TRBJ2-4; 8 nucleotides align to TRBD2. J was trimmed by 16 bases and V by 5 bases; bases with no gene match: 13. This CDR3 is 13 amino acids long. CDR3 residues: CASSGDSVAGLYF. CDR3 DNA: TGTGCCAGCAGTGGGGACTCGGTAGCGGGATTATACTTC.

The rearrangement joins TRBV28 to TRBJ1-5, with 9 positions matching TRBD1. Germline-derived CDR1 and CDR2 are MDHEN and SYDVKM. The J segment lost 0 bases and the V segment lost 5 bases, leaving 5 bases of the junction unmatched. The CDR3 is made up of 16 amino acids. CDR3 bases: TGTGCCAGCAGTGAATCGGACAGGGGTAGCAATCAGCCCCAGCATTTT. It is translated as CASSESDRGSNQPQHF.

The chain recombines TRBV19 with TRBJ2-2; D not resolved. Per the germline V gene, CDR1 is LNHDA and CDR2 is SQIVND (reference sequence). This CDR3 is 15 amino acids long. Deletions cut 1 base from V and 0 bases from J, with 6 bases between. In DNA form, the CDR3 reads TGTGCCAGTAGTATAGGCAGCGCGAACACCGGGGAGCTGTTTTTT. Amino acids: CASSIGSANTGELFF.

The J gene is TRBJ2-2, the V gene TRBV11-2; 8 nucleotides line up with TRBD1. J lost 1 base, V lost 1 base, and 2 bases had no gene match. CDR1 SGHAT and CDR2 FQNNGV come from the germline V gene. The CDR3 spans 16 residues. The CDR3 loop is CASSLGGTGNTGELFF. Here the CDR3 DNA reads TGTGCCAGCAGCTTAGGGGGGACAGGGAACACCGGGGAGCTGTTTTTT.

This chain connects TRBV28 to TRBJ2-2; D is possibly TRBD2 (7 bases). There are 15 residues in the CDR3. V lost 5 bases, J lost 4 bases, and 14 bases lay in between. From germline, CDR1 is MDHEN and CDR2 SYDVKM. Written as DNA, the CDR3 is TGTGCCAGCAGTCCCGGGGGCGGGGGCACCGGGGAGCTGTTTTTT. It encodes CASSPGGGGTGELFF.

The V call is TRBV7-9, the J call TRBJ1-2; a possible D gene is TRBD1 (5 bases). V was shortened by 5 bases and J by 1 base, with 14 bases between the two germline ends. This CDR3 has 15 amino acids. CDR1 is SEHNR, CDR2 FQNEAQ, per germline (reference sequence). The CDR3 DNA sequence: TGTGCCAGCAGCCACAACTCAGGGCTTAACTATGGCTACACCTTC. It yields the protein CASSHNSGLNYGYTF. The full variable domain, completed using reference TRBV7-9 and TRBJ1-2, is DTGVSQNPRHKITKRGQNVTFRCDPISEHNRLYWYRQTLGQGPEFLTYFQNEAQLEKSRLLSDRFSAERPKGSFSTLEIQRTEQGDSAMYLCASSHNSGLNYGYTFGSGTRLTVV.

The CDR3 coding sequence is TGTGCCAGCAGCCAGGAGGGGGCATCGCATCAGCCCCAGCATTTT. It specifies CASSQEGASHQPQHF. The chain carries TRBV9 and TRBJ1-5, with 7 bases identical to TRBD1. This CDR3 is built from 15 residues. The germline CDR1 and CDR2 sequences are SGDLS and YYNGEE. The ends lost 4 bases at V and 5 bases at J; junction bases unmatched: 9.

In this sample, this clone turned up once. The chain uses TRBV6-2 or TRBV6-3 and TRBJ2-1; TRBD2 agrees at 8 bases. V trimming: 4 bases; J trimming: 5 bases; junction bases outside the gene matches: 4. CDR3 length equals 14 residues. CDR1 and CDR2 (germline): MNHEY, SVGEGT. In DNA, the CDR3 is TGTGCCAGCAGTTTCAGCGGGAGAAACAATGAGCAGTTCTTC. Protein: CASSFSGRNNEQFF.

This chain links TRBV12-5 with TRBJ2-3; 16 bases agree with TRBD2. Germline V CDR1 and CDR2: LGHNT, FRNRAP. With V trimmed by 5 bases and J by 4 bases, 9 bases remained unmatched. The length of the CDR3 is 18 residues. The CDR3 nucleotides are TGTGCTAGTGGTCGGGGGACTAGCGGGAGGGCCTCGGCAGATACGCAGTATTTT. Residues: CASGRGTSGRASADTQYF.

This sequence joins TRBV5-6 and TRBJ2-6; 10 bases map to TRBD2. The CDR3 sequence is 18 residues long. CDR1 is SGHDT and CDR2 is YYEEEE in the germline V gene. V shed 3 bases, J shed 0 bases, and the junction held 6 bases outside the gene matches. DNA for the CDR3: TGTGCCAGCAGCTGGGGACTAGCGCCCTACTCTGGGGCCAACGTCCTGACTTTC. This gives the protein CASSWGLAPYSGANVLTF.

J is TRBJ2-1 and V is TRBV12-5; 12 nucleotides align to TRBD2. Trimming at V came to 2 bases and at J to 0 bases, leaving 5 bases not matched to a gene. The CDR3 consists of 18 residues. Germline assignment: CDR1 LGHNT and CDR2 FRNRAP. The CDR3: CASGLSLTSGSSYNEQFF. The CDR3 nucleotides are TGTGCTAGTGGTTTGTCCCTGACTAGCGGGAGCTCCTACAATGAGCAGTTCTTC.

This chain uses TRBV28 with TRBJ2-4, with TRBD2 matching 11 bases. The CDR3 is 16 residues long. The germline CDR1 and CDR2 sequences are MDHEN and SYDVKM. V shed 3 bases and J 7 bases; nucleotides not matched to a gene: 8. CDR3 bases: TGTGCCAGCAGTTTTCGACTAGCGGGGCCCCTTAACATTCAGTACTTC. Translated, it gives CASSFRLAGPLNIQYF.

The CDR3 bases are TGTGCCAGCAGTTCCCCCCGCACAGAGAGCTATGGCTACACCTTC. It encodes CASSSPRTESYGYTF. The chain carries TRBV28 and TRBJ1-2, with D uncertain. With 4 bases removed from V and 4 bases from J, the gap between germline ends came to 16 bases. CDR1 and CDR2 from the germline V gene are MDHEN and SYDVKM. This CDR3 is 15 amino acids long.